This T cell receptor (beta chain) was recorded in a study of post-analysis software for immune sequencing data. Study details: The courses of disease that were included comprised relapsing-remitting, secondary progressive and progressive-relapsing multiple sclerosis.

V shed 6 bases and J 2 bases; nucleotides not matched to a gene: 4. CDR1 SGHDN and CDR2 FVKESK come from the germline V gene. The CDR3 sequence is 15 residues long. TCR beta cDNA libraries had unique molecular identifiers. Once about 0.85 to 11 million T cells were used, about 490,000 cDNA molecules resulted. TCRdb passed the PCR reads through MiXCR, listing each CDR3 protein once. This table has about 200,000 distinct CDR3 sequences, 29% appearing once. About this clonotype itself: Antigen unknown.

Regarding the study as a whole: Samples from one preparation batch, clustered by F measure, grouped strongly together. Patients showed TRBV5-6, TRBV5-1 and TRBV20-1 among five TRBV segments more frequent than in controls. Comparison with controls showed significantly lower normalized Chao1 diversity in multiple sclerosis patients.

J is TRBJ2-1 and V is TRBV14, with 10 bases lining up with TRBD1. What was sequenced was blood. The TCR was taken from a girl aged 2 to 17 with multiple sclerosis. This CDR3 reads CASRMGQGTYNEQFF. The CDR3, as DNA: TGTGCCAGCAGAATGGGACAGGGGACCTACAATGAGCAGTTCTTC.